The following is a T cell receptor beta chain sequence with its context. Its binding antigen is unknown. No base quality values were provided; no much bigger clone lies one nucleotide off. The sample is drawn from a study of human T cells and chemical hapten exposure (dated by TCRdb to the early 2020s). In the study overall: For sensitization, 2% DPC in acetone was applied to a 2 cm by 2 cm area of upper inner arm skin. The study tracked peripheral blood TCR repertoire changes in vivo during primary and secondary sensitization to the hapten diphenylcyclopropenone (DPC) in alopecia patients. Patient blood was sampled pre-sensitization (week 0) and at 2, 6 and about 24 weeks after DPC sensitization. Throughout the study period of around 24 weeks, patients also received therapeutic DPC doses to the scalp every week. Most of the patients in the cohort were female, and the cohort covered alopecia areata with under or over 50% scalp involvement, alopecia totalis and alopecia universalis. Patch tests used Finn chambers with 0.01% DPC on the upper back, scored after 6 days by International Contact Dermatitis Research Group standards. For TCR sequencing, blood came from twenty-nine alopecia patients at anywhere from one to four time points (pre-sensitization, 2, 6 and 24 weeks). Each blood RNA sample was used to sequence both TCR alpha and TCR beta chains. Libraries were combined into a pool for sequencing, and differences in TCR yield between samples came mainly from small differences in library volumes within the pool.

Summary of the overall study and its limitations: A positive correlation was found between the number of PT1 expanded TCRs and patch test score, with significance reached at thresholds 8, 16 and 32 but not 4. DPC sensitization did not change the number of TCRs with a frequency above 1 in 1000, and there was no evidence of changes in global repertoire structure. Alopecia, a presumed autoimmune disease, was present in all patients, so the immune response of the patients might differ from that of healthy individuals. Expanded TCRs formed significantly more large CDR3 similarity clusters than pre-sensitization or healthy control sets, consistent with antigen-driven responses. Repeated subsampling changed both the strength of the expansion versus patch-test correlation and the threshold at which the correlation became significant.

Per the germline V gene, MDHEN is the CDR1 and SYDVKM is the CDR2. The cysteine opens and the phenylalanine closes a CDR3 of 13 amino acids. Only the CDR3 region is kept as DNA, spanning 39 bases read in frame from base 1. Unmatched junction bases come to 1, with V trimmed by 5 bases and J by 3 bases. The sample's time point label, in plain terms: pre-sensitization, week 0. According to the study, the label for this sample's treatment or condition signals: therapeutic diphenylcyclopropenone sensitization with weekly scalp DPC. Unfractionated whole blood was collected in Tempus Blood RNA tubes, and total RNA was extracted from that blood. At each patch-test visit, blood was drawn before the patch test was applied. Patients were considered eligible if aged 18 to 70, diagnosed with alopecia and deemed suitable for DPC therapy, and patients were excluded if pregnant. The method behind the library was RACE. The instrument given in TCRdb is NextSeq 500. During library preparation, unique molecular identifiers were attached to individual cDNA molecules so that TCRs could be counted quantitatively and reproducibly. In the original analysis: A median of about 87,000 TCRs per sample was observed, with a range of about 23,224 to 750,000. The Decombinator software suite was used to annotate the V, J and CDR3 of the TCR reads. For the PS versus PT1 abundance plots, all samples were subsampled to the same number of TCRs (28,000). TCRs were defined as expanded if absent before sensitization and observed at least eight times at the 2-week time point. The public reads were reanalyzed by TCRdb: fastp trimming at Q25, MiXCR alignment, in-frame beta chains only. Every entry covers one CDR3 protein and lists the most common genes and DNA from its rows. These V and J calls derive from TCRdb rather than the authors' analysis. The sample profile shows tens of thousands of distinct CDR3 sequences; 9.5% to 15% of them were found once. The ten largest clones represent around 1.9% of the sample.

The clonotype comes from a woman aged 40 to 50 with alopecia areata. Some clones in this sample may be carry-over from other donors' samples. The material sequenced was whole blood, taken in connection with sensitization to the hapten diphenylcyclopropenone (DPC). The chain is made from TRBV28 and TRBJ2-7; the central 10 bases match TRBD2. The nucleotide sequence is TGTGCCAGCAGTCCTAGCGGGAGCTACGAGCAGTACTTC. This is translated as CASSPSGSYEQYF.